This TCR beta chain was recorded in a study of blood T cell repertoires in COVID-19. Some clones are missing from TCRdb's copy, which holds only in-frame ones; the method was immunoSEQ multiplex PCR. Among 250,000 or so clones, roughly 87% were seen once, and the ten largest hold just over 2.5%. The CDR3 has 13 residues. Trimming cost V 3 bases and J 1 base, with 6 bases left between them. The clonotype comes from a woman under 40 with acute COVID-19. Sequencing was done on a sample of PBMCs or T cells enriched from blood (not recorded which). This chain uses TRBV12-3 or TRBV12-4 with TRBJ1-2; D not resolved. The DNA of the CDR3 is TGTGCCAGCAGTTTTGTTCGTAACTATGGCTACACCTTC. This sequence encodes CASSFVRNYGYTF.